These 27 T cell receptor beta chains originate from one sample sequenced in a study of T cells in Graves' hyperthyroidism and ophthalmopathy. The source material, RNA transcripts, was used to amplify TCR beta CDR3 regions. Carried out on the TCR CDR3, a first-round RT-PCR used the HTBI primer set. MiXCR was run by TCRdb on the multiplex PCR reads, yielding one entry per CDR3 protein. The sample includes around 600,000 distinct CDR3 sequences, around a sixth of them seen just once. The source material was blood. The origin of the receptors is a woman aged 30 to 39 with Graves' hyperthyroidism.

This clonotype appeared many times. The V and J genes are TRBV20-1 and TRBJ1-3; TRBD1 matches at 10 bases. CDR3 length: 16 amino acids. V shed 2 bases and J 4 bases; nucleotides not matched to a gene: 8. The germline CDR1 and CDR2 sequences are DFQATT and SNEGSKA (reference sequence). CDR3 nucleotide sequence: TGCAGTGCTAGACCTATCGGGACAGGGGACGGAAACACCATATATTTT. The encoded protein is CSARPIGTGDGNTIYF.

The table lists this clonotype with many counts. The J gene is TRBJ1-4, the V gene TRBV6-1; D unresolved. Per germline, CDR1 MNHNS and CDR2 SASEGT. The CDR3 is 17 amino acids. V lost 4 bases to trimming and J lost 0 bases, with 15 bases between them. CDR3 in DNA: TGTGCCAGCAGTGTGAAGCGCGGGGTTGCAACTAATGAAAAACTGTTTTTT. As protein: CASSVKRGVATNEKLFF.

This clonotype appeared many times. The genes are TRBV2 and TRBJ2-1; D possibly corresponds to TRBD1 (6 bases). Between the trimmed V and J ends, which lost 7 bases and 6 bases, there was a span of 16 bases. There are 14 residues in the CDR3. CDR1 is SNHLY, CDR2 FYNNEI, per germline. CDR3 nucleotides: TGTGCCAGCACCGGGACAACCTACCCCAATGAGCAGTTCTTC. Protein sequence: CASTGTTYPNEQFF.

V and J are TRBV5-1 and TRBJ2-2; D call uncertain. The germline gives CDR1 SGHRS, CDR2 YFSETQ. The CDR3 has 14 amino acids. Trimming left V 4 bases short and J 1 base short, with 8 bases between. This CDR3 reads CASSASLNTGELFF. Here the CDR3 DNA reads TGCGCCAGCAGCGCCTCATTGAACACCGGGGAGCTGTTTTTT.

This clonotype was detected ten times or more. The chain employs TRBV7-9 and TRBJ2-3; 8 bases agree with TRBD2. The CDR3 covers 15 residues. Trimming took 5 bases from V and 0 from J; bases not matched to a gene: 4. Germline-derived CDR1 and CDR2 are SEHNR and FQNEAQ (reference sequence). CDR3 sequence reads: CASSPRTSSTDTQYF. CDR3 DNA sequence: TGTGCCAGCAGCCCACGGACTAGCAGCACAGATACGCAGTATTTT.

This clonotype was seen many times. The CDR3 protein is CASSWEGRSYNEQFF. As DNA, the CDR3 is TGTGCCAGCAGTTGGGAGGGACGGTCCTACAATGAGCAGTTCTTC. This chain uses TRBV7-9 with TRBJ2-1; 7 bases are shared with TRBD2. The CDR3 extends over 15 amino acids. Germline lookup yields CDR1 SEHNR and CDR2 FQNEAQ (reference sequence). V lost 6 bases and J lost 1; bases outside the gene matches: 6.

This clonotype was observed many times. This sequence joins TRBV2 and TRBJ2-1; D is ambiguous. Germline V gene sequence: CDR1 SNHLY, CDR2 FYNNEI. Trimming took off 5 bases at V and 10 bases at J, with 9 bases between the two ends. CDR3 length: 11 amino acids. CDR3: CASSFNSEQFF. The CDR3 DNA reads as TGTGCCAGCAGTTTTAATTCAGAGCAGTTCTTC.

On this clonotype: Being one base from a much bigger clone, this may be a read error. The chain employs TRBV5-1 and TRBJ1-5; a weak D match, TRBD1 (6 bases). This CDR3 contains 17 residues. Germline-derived CDR1 and CDR2 are SGHRS and YFSETQ. The V gene lost 0 bases and the J gene lost 3 bases, with 16 bases spanning the gap. The DNA for the CDR3 is TGCGCCAGCAGCTTGGGGGGGCATTCAAGGAACAATCAGCCCCAGCATTTT. Translation gives CASSLGGHSRNNQPQHF.

The rearrangement joins TRBV5-6 to TRBJ1-4; no definite D call. Germline CDR1 reads SGHDT; CDR2 reads YYEEEE. The CDR3 runs 16 residues. Trimming took 0 bases from V and 8 from J, leaving 17 bases between them. The CDR3 coding sequence is TGTGCCAGCAGCTTGGCCTTTGGGTGGACGGGCGAAAAACTGTTTTTT. Its translation: CASSLAFGWTGEKLFF.

This clonotype was counted at least ten times. The gene calls are TRBV5-1 and TRBJ1-1; tentatively, D is TRBD1 (5 bases). Trimming left V 0 bases short and J 9 bases short, with 9 bases between. Germline V lookup: CDR1 SGHRS, CDR2 YFSETQ. The CDR3 is made up of 12 amino acids. The CDR3: CASSLEGPQAFF. The CDR3 bases are TGCGCCAGCAGCTTGGAGGGGCCGCAAGCTTTCTTT.

This clonotype has more than one count but fewer than ten. This chain joins TRBV4-1 and TRBJ2-1; 7 positions agree with TRBD2. The trim removed 1 base at V and 4 bases at J, leaving 1 base unmatched. The CDR3 covers 14 residues. Germline CDR1 reads MGHRA; CDR2 reads YSYEKL. The CDR3 region is CASSQVGRYNEQFF. In nucleotides, the CDR3 is TGCGCCAGCAGCCAAGTCGGGAGGTACAATGAGCAGTTCTTC.

The rearrangement uses TRBV4-2 and TRBJ1-2, with 12 bases that match TRBD1. This CDR3 spans 18 amino acids. After removal of 3 bases from V and 0 bases from J, the junction contained 8 bases not matched to a gene. Germline V lookup: CDR1 LGHNA, CDR2 YNFKEQ. The CDR3 region is CASSQEGQGATPNYGYTF. DNA for the CDR3: TGTGCCAGCAGCCAGGAGGGACAGGGGGCAACCCCTAACTATGGCTACACCTTC.

The chain carries TRBV18 and TRBJ2-1; 13 bases are a match to TRBD2. This CDR3 spans 17 amino acids. The V and J ends lost 3 bases and 6 bases, in that order; junction bases with no gene match: 8. The germline CDR1 and CDR2 sequences are KGHSH and LQKENI. The CDR3 protein is CASSPGTSGNWGNEQFF. The CDR3 DNA follows: TGTGCCAGCTCACCCGGGACTAGCGGGAACTGGGGCAATGAGCAGTTCTTC.

This clonotype was counted ten times or more. V gene TRBV3-1 combines with J gene TRBJ1-1; D might be TRBD1 (5 bases). The V gene lost 4 bases and the J gene lost 10 bases, with 19 bases spanning the gap. The CDR3 length is 14 residues. Per germline, CDR1 LGHDT and CDR2 YNNKEL (reference sequence). CDR3 in amino acids: CASSPGTPTSAAFF. As DNA, the CDR3 is TGTGCCAGCAGCCCCGGGACGCCGACATCGGCAGCTTTCTTT.

The rearrangement uses TRBV12-3 or TRBV12-4 and TRBJ2-1; D gene ambiguous. The ends were cut back, 4 bases at V and 6 bases at J, with 16 bases in the middle. This CDR3 contains 15 residues. Here the CDR3 reads CASSSDPSKVNEQFF. In nucleotides, the CDR3 is TGTGCCAGCAGTTCTGATCCCTCTAAAGTCAATGAGCAGTTCTTC.

The chain couples TRBV10-3 to TRBJ2-3; D not resolved. The CDR3 runs to 13 residues. The germline CDR1 and CDR2 sequences are ENHRY and SYGVKD. Trimming removed 10 bases at V and 5 bases at J, with 16 bases between. The DNA for the CDR3 is TGTGCCACCTTAGCCGGTGAGCAAGATACGCAGTATTTT. Its translation is CATLAGEQDTQYF.

The chain has TRBV7-3 and TRBJ1-1; D not resolved. The CDR3 extends over 13 amino acids. Trimming shortened V by 5 bases and J by 4 bases, and 11 bases separated the two germline ends. Germline V gene sequence: CDR1 SGHTA, CDR2 FQGTGA. The CDR3 region is CASSPRVSTEAFF. The CDR3, as DNA: TGTGCCAGCAGCCCTAGGGTGAGCACTGAAGCTTTCTTT. The full variable domain, completed using reference TRBV7-3 and TRBJ1-1, is GAGVSQTPSNKVTEKGKYVELRCDPISGHTALYWYRQSLGQGPEFLIYFQGTGAADDSGLPNDRFFAVRPEGSVSTLKIQRTERGDSAVYLCASSPRVSTEAFFGQGTRLTVV.

This clonotype was observed a handful of times. The chain has TRBV27 and TRBJ2-3; D uncertain. The CDR3 is made up of 16 amino acids. Germline V CDR1 and CDR2: MNHEY, SMNVEV (reference sequence). The V gene lost 2 bases and the J gene lost 2 bases, with 14 bases spanning the gap. CDR3 nucleotides: TGTGCCAGCAGTTTAAGGAACGGAGTGGACACAGATACGCAGTATTTT. Encoded protein: CASSLRNGVDTDTQYF.

V and J are TRBV14 and TRBJ2-1; D gene ambiguous. V lost 0 bases to trimming and J lost 6 bases, with 9 bases between them. The germline V gene encodes CDR1 SGHDN and CDR2 FVKESK. The CDR3 loop spans 14 amino acids. CDR3 DNA: TGTGCCAGCAGCCAAGATATGGCGGTCAATGAGCAGTTCTTC. Translation: CASSQDMAVNEQFF.

This clonotype was recorded many times. V is TRBV2 and J is TRBJ2-7, with D possibly being TRBD1 or TRBD2 (5 bases each). CDR3 length: 13 amino acids. CDR1 and CDR2 (germline): SNHLY, FYNNEI. Trimming shortened V by 5 bases and J by 6 bases, and 14 bases separated the two germline ends. CDR3 DNA: TGTGCCAGCAGTATTAATTCAGGGAGCGAGCAGTACTTC. Translating it yields CASSINSGSEQYF.

As to this clonotype: A much larger clone lies one base from this, so it may be a read error. This chain joins TRBV2 and TRBJ2-3; D is undetermined. Per germline, CDR1 SNHLY and CDR2 FYNNEI. The CDR3 is 14 residues long. V was clipped by 5 bases and J by 8 bases, with 17 bases between them. The CDR3 DNA reads TGTGCCAGCAGTTTAGCCCCTTCCCCAGGTACGCAGTATTTT. The encoded protein is CASSLAPSPGTQYF.

This chain links TRBV19 with TRBJ2-2; 7 bases match TRBD2. CDR1 and CDR2 from the germline V gene are LNHDA and SQIVND (reference sequence). The CDR3 is 14 residues long. V was clipped by 6 bases and J by 2 bases; unmatched bases: 3. The CDR3 is CASRLARNTGELFF. CDR3 nucleotides: TGTGCCAGTAGACTAGCGCGTAACACCGGGGAGCTGTTTTTT.

A word on this clonotype: A much larger clonotype is one base distant, so this may be a read error. V and J are TRBV12-3 or TRBV12-4 and TRBJ2-7; tentative D call: TRBD1 (5 bases). The CDR3 has 14 amino acids. CDR3 DNA: TGTGCCGGCAGTTACAACACCCAGGGCTACGAGCAGTACTTC. It encodes CAGSYNTQGYEQYF.

The table lists this clonotype with many counts. This rearrangement joins TRBV12-3 or TRBV12-4 to TRBJ2-2, with D possibly being TRBD2 (6 bases). Trimming took off 3 bases at V and 4 bases at J, with 9 bases between the two ends. The CDR3 is made up of 14 amino acids. The CDR3 coding sequence is TGTGCCAGCAGTTTTGTGGGGGGCACCGGGGAGCTGTTTTTT. This encodes CASSFVGGTGELFF.

In this sample, this clonotype turned up many times. CDR3 bases: TGTGCCAGCAGCTACCGACTAGCGTGGCGCAATGAGCAGTTCTTC. Its translation is CASSYRLAWRNEQFF. The chain combines TRBV7-9 with TRBJ2-1; TRBD2 matches at 8 bases. Unmatched junction bases numbered 8, after V lost 4 bases and J lost 6 bases. The CDR3 spans 15 residues. Looked up from germline, CDR1 is SEHNR and CDR2 is FQNEAQ (reference sequence).

This clonotype was seen more than once but under ten times. This sequence joins TRBV20-1 and TRBJ1-2, with a tentative D call TRBD1 (5 bases). From germline, CDR1 is DFQATT and CDR2 SNEGSKA (reference sequence). V was pared by 7 bases and J by 0 bases, with 9 bases between. There are 12 residues in the CDR3. CDR3 bases: TGCAGTGTTGGGACGGCTAACTATGGCTACACCTTC. Amino acids: CSVGTANYGYTF.

This chain links TRBV2 with TRBJ1-2; no definite D call. Germline V gene lookup returns CDR1 SNHLY and CDR2 FYNNEI. This CDR3 region has 13 residues. V dropped 4 bases and J dropped 4 bases, with 10 bases sitting between them. In DNA, the CDR3 is TGTGCCAGCAGTGTGGAAGTCCTCTATGGCTACACCTTC. It codes for CASSVEVLYGYTF.